Shown below are 14 T cell receptor beta chains from a single sample sequenced in a study of liver allograft versus peripheral blood T cells. On the study more broadly: Comparing T cell receptor repertoires in transplanted livers with those in recipients' peripheral blood was part of the design.

TCRdb re-called the reads through MiXCR, storing one row per CDR3 protein. This table has 8,300 or so distinct CDR3 sequences, 15% to 20% appearing once. These receptors originate from a human patient who had a liver transplant. T cells may partly derive from the graft donor.

This clonotype is medium-sized. This chain uses TRBV20-1 with TRBJ2-3, with 8 bases identical to TRBD1. Germline assignment: CDR1 DFQATT and CDR2 SNEGSKA (reference sequence). V trimming: 5 bases; J trimming: 4 bases; junction bases outside the gene matches: 8. The CDR3 loop spans 14 amino acids. The CDR3 region has the DNA TGCAGTGCTCCCGGACAGGGAGGCCCAGATACGCAGTATTTT. Its translation: CSAPGQGGPDTQYF.

This clonotype came up many times. The V call is TRBV5-4, the J call TRBJ2-1, with D perhaps matching TRBD2 (5 bases). CDR1 and CDR2 from the germline V gene are SGHNT and YYREEE (reference sequence). This CDR3 region has 14 residues. Trimming pared 2 bases from V and 8 bases from J, leaving 14 bases between. This CDR3 is CASSFGVKNDEQFF. Here the CDR3 DNA reads TGTGCCAGCAGCTTCGGGGTTAAAAACGATGAGCAGTTCTTC.

By proportion, this clonotype is medium-sized. V is TRBV6-5 and J is TRBJ2-7; D unclear. Per germline, CDR1 MNHEY and CDR2 SVGAGI. CDR3 length equals 14 residues. The V end was cut by 4 bases, the J end by 4 bases, with 14 bases between. The CDR3 spells CASSSPVDLYEQYF. As DNA, the CDR3 is TGTGCCAGCAGTTCCCCGGTGGACCTATACGAGCAGTACTTC.

This clonotype has a handful of counts. The V gene is TRBV12-5, the J gene TRBJ2-7; 8 nucleotides agree with TRBD2. The V segment lost 0 bases and the J segment 3 bases; nucleotides outside the gene matches: 1. Per the germline V gene, CDR1 is LGHNT and CDR2 is FRNRAP. CDR3 size: 14 residues. The CDR3 DNA reads as TGTGCTAGTGGTTTGGTACGGGGGGGCTACGAGCAGTACTTC. Its protein is CASGLVRGGYEQYF.

Sample share makes this clonotype medium-sized (0.01 to 0.1%). V and J are TRBV29-1 and TRBJ2-5, with D possibly TRBD1 on 6 matching bases. This CDR3 spans 15 amino acids. Per germline, CDR1 SQVTM and CDR2 ANQGSEA. The V gene lost 2 bases and the J gene lost 5 bases, with 18 bases spanning the gap. CDR3: CSVESVDTQGETQYF. The CDR3, as DNA: TGCAGCGTTGAAAGCGTTGACACCCAGGGGGAGACCCAGTACTTC.

The chain is built from TRBV5-4 and TRBJ1-1, with a possible D match to TRBD1 (5 bases). The ends were cut back, 0 bases at V and 7 bases at J, with 16 bases in the middle. Germline V gives CDR1 SGHNT, CDR2 YYREEE (reference sequence). The CDR3 runs 15 residues. CDR3 sequence (DNA): TGTGCCAGCAGCTTGGACAGGTGGGAAGGTAATGAAGCTTTCTTT. This codes for CASSLDRWEGNEAFF.

Judged by abundance, this clonotype is medium-sized. The V gene is TRBV9, the J gene TRBJ1-5; D not resolved. The germline V and J ends were trimmed by 4 bases and 0 bases, with 11 bases remaining between them. CDR3 size: 15 residues. Germline loops: CDR1 SGDLS, CDR2 YYNGEE. Here the CDR3 reads CASSPGSSSNQPQHF. The CDR3 DNA reads as TGTGCCAGCAGCCCCGGCAGCAGTAGCAATCAGCCCCAGCATTTT.

This clonotype is deemed large. V is TRBV29-1 and J is TRBJ1-2; possible D gene TRBD1, 6 bases. CDR1 is SQVTM and CDR2 is ANQGSEA in the germline V gene. The ends were cut back, 7 bases at V and 4 bases at J, with 13 bases in the middle. CDR3 length: 12 residues. The CDR3, as DNA: TGCAGCGCAGGGGAGGGCGGCTATGGCTACACCTTC. Encoded protein: CSAGEGGYGYTF.

By share, this clonotype ranks as medium-sized (0.01 to 0.1%). The rearrangement links TRBV6-6 to TRBJ1-6, with D uncertain. Between the trimmed V and J ends, which lost 6 bases and 3 bases, there was a span of 12 bases. Per the germline V gene, CDR1 is MNHNY and CDR2 is SVGAGI (reference sequence). The CDR3 sequence is 15 residues long. The CDR3 DNA reads TGTGCCAGCAGACCCCTTCAAGGCTATAATTCACCCCTCCACTTT. It is translated as CASRPLQGYNSPLHF.

Concerning this clonotype itself: This may stem from a read error, because a much larger clone lies one nucleotide away. This sequence joins TRBV12-3 or TRBV12-4 and TRBJ2-7; 10 bases are a match to TRBD2. The V gene end was trimmed by 5 bases and the J gene end by 4 bases; junction bases not matched to a gene: 8. The CDR3 runs 15 residues. The CDR3 sequence: CASSGQASGGYEQYF. The CDR3 DNA is TGTGCCAGCAGTGGCCAGGCTAGCGGGGGTTACGAGCAGTACTTC.

The chain uses TRBV29-1 and TRBJ2-4, with 10 bases that match TRBD1. The V gene end was trimmed by 8 bases and the J gene end by 3 bases; junction bases not matched to a gene: 4. CDR1 SQVTM and CDR2 ANQGSEA come from the germline V gene. The CDR3 is made up of 13 amino acids. CDR3 amino acids: CSFRTGGKNIQYF. In DNA, the CDR3 is TGCAGCTTCAGGACAGGGGGCAAAAACATTCAGTACTTC.

This clonotype was seen a handful of times. The gene calls are TRBV20-1 and TRBJ2-5; D gene ambiguous. Trimming removed 0 bases from V and 2 bases from J, with 10 bases in between. The CDR3 extends over 14 amino acids. Looked up from germline, CDR1 is DFQATT and CDR2 is SNEGSKA (reference sequence). CDR3 residues: CSARDRRFQETQYF. The CDR3, as DNA: TGCAGTGCTAGAGATCGTCGCTTTCAAGAGACCCAGTACTTC.

In its sample, this clonotype was seen a few times. V usage is TRBV7-9 and J usage is TRBJ1-6; possibly TRBD1 for D (5 bases). Trimming took off 2 bases at V and 0 bases at J, with 20 bases between the two ends. The germline gives CDR1 SEHNR, CDR2 FQNEAQ (reference sequence). This CDR3 has 20 residues. The CDR3 protein is CASSLIVGDSSSSYNSPLHF. In DNA, the CDR3 is TGTGCCAGCAGCTTAATTGTGGGGGATTCTTCCAGCTCCTATAATTCACCCCTCCACTTT.

V and J are TRBV30 and TRBJ1-1; TRBD1 might be the D (6 bases). CDR1 GTSNPN and CDR2 SVGIG come from the germline V gene (reference sequence). This CDR3 comprises 14 residues. V was shortened by 0 bases and J by 5 bases, with 13 bases between the two germline ends. For the CDR3, the DNA is TGTGCCTGGAGTGTACCGGGGGGCTGGACTGAAGCTTTCTTT. It codes for CAWSVPGGWTEAFF.